The 24 T cell receptor beta chains in this list originate from one sample, sequenced in a study of post-analysis software for immune sequencing data. Unique-molecular-identifier-tagged TCR beta cDNA libraries were used. Each CDR3 protein gets one entry after TCRdb re-called the PCR reads with MiXCR. The repertoire consists of 650,000 to 900,000 distinct CDR3 sequences, with 46% occurring once and the leading ten covering roughly 4.9%. No antigens are known for them. Overall study findings and caveats: Patients had higher frequencies than controls of about 5 TRBV segments, including TRBV5-6, TRBV5-1 and TRBV20-1.

The source material was blood. The receptors here all came from a girl aged 5-17 years with multiple sclerosis.

This clonotype appeared many times. The chain links TRBV7-9 to TRBJ2-7; 8 bases are shared with TRBD2. With 6 bases clipped from V and 0 bases from J, the junction kept 7 bases outside the gene matches. The CDR3 consists of 15 residues. Germline lookup yields CDR1 SEHNR and CDR2 FQNEAQ (reference sequence). In DNA, the CDR3 is TGTGCCAGCAGTTCCACTAGCGGATCCTCCTACGAGCAGTACTTC. Residues: CASSSTSGSSYEQYF.

The CDR3 sequence: CASSVEELNTEAFF. In DNA, the CDR3 is TGCGCCAGCAGCGTGGAGGAATTGAACACTGAAGCTTTCTTT. The chain employs TRBV5-1 and TRBJ1-1, with D hard to call. The V gene's germline CDR1 is SGHRS and CDR2 YFSETQ. V lost 4 bases to trimming and J lost 0 bases, with 10 bases between them. The CDR3 sequence is 14 residues long.

The chain carries TRBV13 and TRBJ2-4; tentative D call: TRBD2 (5 bases). The J call may not be correct, given that the DNA end is closer to TRBJ2-5. Per germline, CDR1 PRHDT and CDR2 FYEKMQ (reference sequence). The CDR3 sequence is 16 residues long. The CDR3 sequence is CASSARSRDDLETQYF. The CDR3 DNA sequence: TGTGCCAGCAGCGCCCGTAGCCGGGATGACTTAGAGACCCAGTACTTC.

This chain uses TRBV12-5 with TRBJ1-3, with TRBD1 matching 8 bases. The length of the CDR3 is 15 residues. Germline trimming cut 4 bases from V and 0 bases from J; bases unmatched to any gene: 2. Germline V gives CDR1 LGHNT, CDR2 FRNRAP. CDR3 coding DNA: TGTGCTAGTGGTTCGGGACAGGCCTCTGGAAACACCATATATTTT. Translation: CASGSGQASGNTIYF.

This chain uses TRBV29-1 with TRBJ2-1, with D perhaps matching TRBD2 (5 bases). V lost 8 bases and J lost 3, with 14 bases in between. The CDR3 runs to 13 residues. In germline, CDR1 is SQVTM, CDR2 ANQGSEA. The CDR3 region has the DNA TGCAGCACTAGGTGGAAAAACTACAATGAGCAGTTCTTC. Translation: CSTRWKNYNEQFF.

This clonotype was recorded many times. The chain is built from TRBV29-1 and TRBJ2-7; D remains unclear. The CDR3 runs to 11 residues. CDR1 and CDR2 from the germline V gene are SQVTM and ANQGSEA. The V gene lost 2 bases and the J gene lost 0 bases, with 2 bases spanning the gap. This CDR3 reads CSVEFSYEQYF. The CDR3, as DNA: TGCAGCGTTGAATTCTCCTACGAGCAGTACTTC.

The chain uses TRBV9 and TRBJ1-5, with D hard to call. Germline V CDR1 and CDR2: SGDLS, YYNGEE. This CDR3 has 13 amino acids. The V and J ends lost 0 bases and 6 bases respectively, with 7 bases between them. The CDR3 loop reads CASSVDNGQPQHF. CDR3 bases: TGTGCCAGCAGCGTAGATAACGGTCAGCCCCAGCATTTT.

This clonotype was detected many times. The rearrangement joins TRBV29-1 to TRBJ2-1; tentatively, D is TRBD2 (6 bases). This CDR3 region has 11 residues. In germline, CDR1 is SQVTM, CDR2 ANQGSEA. Trimming left V 2 bases short and J 14 bases short, with 13 bases between. The CDR3 sequence: CSVERDGSKFF. CDR3 nucleotides: TGCAGCGTTGAAAGGGACGGGAGTAAGTTCTTC.

In its sample, this clonotype was seen a few times. This chain links TRBV7-2 with TRBJ2-1; unclear D gene. V lost 4 bases, J lost 6 bases, and 13 bases lay in between. This CDR3 is built from 14 residues. Germline V gene lookup returns CDR1 SGHTA and CDR2 FQGNSA. Here the CDR3 DNA reads TGTGCCAGCAGCTCAAGTCCCCGTAGCAATGAGCAGTTCTTC. Its translation is CASSSSPRSNEQFF.

V and J are TRBV12-3 or TRBV12-4 and TRBJ2-1, with 10 bases lining up with TRBD2. This CDR3 contains 16 residues. V trimming: 6 bases; J trimming: 0 bases; junction bases outside the gene matches: 5. The DNA for the CDR3 is TGTGCCAGCAGGCGGACTAGCGGAAGCTCCTACAATGAGCAGTTCTTC. Encoded protein: CASRRTSGSSYNEQFF.

V and J are TRBV3-1 and TRBJ1-1; D is unclear. CDR3 length equals 15 residues. Germline CDR1 is LGHDT and CDR2 is YNNKEL (reference sequence). Trimming left V 1 base short and J 2 bases short, with 11 bases between. CDR3 DNA sequence: TGTGCCAGCAGCCAAGCTTTGGACGGCAACACTGAAGCTTTCTTT. As protein: CASSQALDGNTEAFF.

The chain combines TRBV6-1 with TRBJ2-4; possible D gene TRBD1, 5 bases. The CDR3 has 15 amino acids. Trimming took 2 bases from V and 1 from J, leaving 9 bases between them. Germline V gene data show CDR1 as MNHNS and CDR2 as SASEGT. Here the CDR3 DNA reads TGTGCCAGCAGTGAACAGGGCCGGGCCAAAAACATTCAGTACTTC. As protein: CASSEQGRAKNIQYF.

The chain couples TRBV11-3 to TRBJ2-1; weak D call: TRBD2 (6 bases). The ends were cut back, 3 bases at V and 8 bases at J, with 11 bases in the middle. This CDR3 contains 13 residues. Germline-derived CDR1 and CDR2 are SGHNT and YENEEA. The DNA of the CDR3 is TGTGCCAGCAGCTTGACTAGTTTACATGAGCAGTTCTTC. Protein sequence: CASSLTSLHEQFF.

In this sample, this clonotype turned up a few times. The chain employs TRBV29-1 and TRBJ1-2, with TRBD1 identical over 7 bases. Trimming at V came to 6 bases and at J to 6 bases, leaving 16 bases not matched to a gene. Looked up from germline, CDR1 is SQVTM and CDR2 is ANQGSEA. The CDR3 contains 15 residues. The CDR3 region is CSVLGQVNQAHGYTF. In nucleotides, the CDR3 is TGCAGCGTCCTAGGACAGGTCAATCAAGCGCATGGCTACACCTTC.

Many counts were recorded for this clonotype. The chain recombines TRBV20-1 with TRBJ2-7, with 7 nucleotides matching TRBD2. The trim removed 6 bases at V and 2 bases at J, leaving 13 bases unmatched. CDR3 length: 15 residues. Germline V gene data show CDR1 as DFQATT and CDR2 as SNEGSKA (reference sequence). This CDR3 is CSAQSPLAATYEQYF. CDR3 in DNA: TGCAGTGCCCAGAGCCCGCTAGCGGCCACCTACGAGCAGTACTTC.

In its sample, this clonotype was seen a few times. This rearrangement joins TRBV14 to TRBJ2-1; possible D gene TRBD2, 6 bases. The CDR3 loop spans 12 amino acids. Germline assignment: CDR1 SGHDN and CDR2 FVKESK. The V and J ends lost 3 bases and 10 bases respectively, with 10 bases between them. DNA of the CDR3: TGTGCCAGCAGCCAGGGACTGACGGAGCAGTTCTTC. Translated: CASSQGLTEQFF.

In its sample, this clonotype was seen a few times. The CDR3 nucleotides read TGTGCCAGCTCCATCGACGGGGCCAACGTCCTGACTTTC. Its translation is CASSIDGANVLTF. The chain carries TRBV7-3 and TRBJ2-6, with D unclear. The CDR3 has 13 residues. Trimming took off 8 bases at V and 4 bases at J, with 9 bases between the two ends. Germline CDR1 SGHTA, CDR2 FQGTGA.

CDR3 loop: CSVIDEGLGYTF. Here the CDR3 DNA reads TGCAGCGTAATCGACGAAGGACTTGGCTACACCTTC. The chain joins TRBV29-1 to TRBJ1-2; no clear D gene. There are 12 residues in the CDR3. With 6 bases removed from V and 7 bases from J, the gap between germline ends came to 15 bases. The V gene's germline CDR1 is SQVTM and CDR2 ANQGSEA.

The chain couples TRBV11-2 to TRBJ1-2; D remains ambiguous. V dropped 0 bases and J dropped 8 bases, with 16 bases sitting between them. There are 15 residues in the CDR3. Germline V gives CDR1 SGHAT, CDR2 FQNNGV. CDR3 sequence reads: CASSLDLRGMGGYTF. The CDR3 DNA sequence: TGTGCCAGCAGCTTAGACCTTCGGGGAATGGGAGGCTACACCTTC.

This clonotype was seen a handful of times. The V and J genes are TRBV7-8 and TRBJ2-7; TRBD2 aligns across 8 bases. The germline gives CDR1 SGHVS, CDR2 FQNEAQ. This CDR3 contains 16 residues. Losses at the gene ends were 2 bases for V and 3 bases for J; bases not matched to a gene: 9. As DNA, the CDR3 is TGTGCCAGCAGCTTAACCCTACTAGCGGAGAGCTACGAGCAGTACTTC. Amino acids: CASSLTLLAESYEQYF.

This clonotype occurred a few times. The chain joins TRBV20-1 to TRBJ2-5, with D perhaps matching TRBD2 (6 bases). CDR3 length: 14 amino acids. The germline V gene encodes CDR1 DFQATT and CDR2 SNEGSKA (reference sequence). Trimming stripped 7 bases from V and 5 bases from J, with 20 bases between. The CDR3 protein is CSGRGSSLFETQYF. In DNA, the CDR3 is TGCAGTGGTCGGGGGTCGTCATTGTTTGAGACCCAGTACTTC.

This sequence joins TRBV29-1 and TRBJ2-1; D is uncertain. The CDR3 extends over 13 amino acids. Trimming left V 4 bases short and J 6 bases short, with 13 bases between. Germline-derived CDR1 and CDR2 are SQVTM and ANQGSEA. The CDR3 nucleotides read TGCAGCGTTGGGGGTATTCCATGCAATGAGCAGTTCTTC. It yields the protein CSVGGIPCNEQFF.

This clonotype was found a few times. This sequence joins TRBV20-1 and TRBJ1-1; 7 nucleotides line up with TRBD1. V lost 5 bases to trimming and J lost 5 bases; unmatched junction nucleotides: 11. This CDR3 contains 14 residues. The germline V gene encodes CDR1 DFQATT and CDR2 SNEGSKA (reference sequence). CDR3 sequence reads: CSARHRTGWTEAFF. The CDR3 bases are TGCAGTGCTCGCCACCGGACAGGTTGGACTGAAGCTTTCTTT.

This clonotype appeared a few times. The chain joins TRBV11-2 to TRBJ2-3, with D possibly being TRBD2 (5 bases). Trimming cost V 0 bases and J 2 bases, with 6 bases left between them. This CDR3 has 14 residues. Germline V gene data show CDR1 as SGHAT and CDR2 as FQNNGV. The chain's CDR3 is CASSLERATDTQYF. The CDR3 DNA follows: TGTGCCAGCAGCTTAGAGAGGGCCACAGATACGCAGTATTTT.